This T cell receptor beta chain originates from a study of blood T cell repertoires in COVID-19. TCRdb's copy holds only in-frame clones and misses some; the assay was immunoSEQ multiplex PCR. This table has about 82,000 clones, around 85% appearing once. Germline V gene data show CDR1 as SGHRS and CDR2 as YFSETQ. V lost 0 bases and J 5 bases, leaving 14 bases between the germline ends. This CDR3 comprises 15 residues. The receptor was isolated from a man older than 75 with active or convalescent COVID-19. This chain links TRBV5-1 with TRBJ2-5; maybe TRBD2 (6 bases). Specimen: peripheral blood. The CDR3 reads CASSLGPTSGETQYF. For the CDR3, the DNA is TGCGCCAGCAGCTTGGGTCCGACTAGTGGTGAGACCCAGTACTTC.